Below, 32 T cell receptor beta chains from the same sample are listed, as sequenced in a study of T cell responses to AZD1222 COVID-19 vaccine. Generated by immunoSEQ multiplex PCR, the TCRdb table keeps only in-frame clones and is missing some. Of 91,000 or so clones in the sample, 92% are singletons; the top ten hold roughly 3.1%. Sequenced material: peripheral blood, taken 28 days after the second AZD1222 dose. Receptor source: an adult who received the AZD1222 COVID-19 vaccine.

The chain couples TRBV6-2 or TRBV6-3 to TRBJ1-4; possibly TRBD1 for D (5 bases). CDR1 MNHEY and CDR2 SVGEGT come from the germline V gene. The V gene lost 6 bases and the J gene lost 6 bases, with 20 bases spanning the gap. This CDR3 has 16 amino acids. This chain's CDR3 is CASSRTVAGTDEKLFF. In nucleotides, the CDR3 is TGTGCCAGCAGCCGAACCGTGGCGGGGACGGATGAAAAACTGTTTTTT.

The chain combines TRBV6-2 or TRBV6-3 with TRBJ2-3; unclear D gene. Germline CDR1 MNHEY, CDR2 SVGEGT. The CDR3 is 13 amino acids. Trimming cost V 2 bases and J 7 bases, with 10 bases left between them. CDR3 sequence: CASSYGKPNTQYF. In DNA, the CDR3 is TGTGCCAGCAGTTACGGGAAACCCAATACGCAGTATTTT.

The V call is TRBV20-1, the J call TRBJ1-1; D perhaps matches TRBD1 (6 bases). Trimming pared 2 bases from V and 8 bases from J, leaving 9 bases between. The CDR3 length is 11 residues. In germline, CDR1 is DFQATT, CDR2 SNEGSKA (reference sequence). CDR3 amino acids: CSARKTGEAFF. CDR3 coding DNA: TGCAGTGCTAGAAAAACAGGGGAAGCTTTCTTT.

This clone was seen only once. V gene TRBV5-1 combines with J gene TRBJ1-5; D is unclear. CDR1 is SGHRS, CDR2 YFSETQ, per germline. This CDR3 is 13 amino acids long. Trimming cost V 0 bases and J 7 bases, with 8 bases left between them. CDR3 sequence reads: CASSLGVEQPQHF. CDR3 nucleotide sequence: TGCGCCAGCAGCTTGGGGGTTGAGCAGCCCCAGCATTTT.

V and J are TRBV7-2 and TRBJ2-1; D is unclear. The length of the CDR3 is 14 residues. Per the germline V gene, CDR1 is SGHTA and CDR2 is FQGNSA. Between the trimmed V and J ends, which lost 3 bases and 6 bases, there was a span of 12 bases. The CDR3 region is CASSFSGSSNEQFF. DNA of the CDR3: TGTGCCAGCAGCTTTTCAGGTTCGAGCAATGAGCAGTTCTTC. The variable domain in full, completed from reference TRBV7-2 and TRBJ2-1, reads GAGVSQSPSNKVTEKGKDVELRCDPISGHTALYWYRQSLGQGLEFLIYFQGNSAPDKSGLPSDRFSAERTGGSVSTLTIQRTQQEDSAVYLCASSFSGSSNEQFFGPGTRLTVL.

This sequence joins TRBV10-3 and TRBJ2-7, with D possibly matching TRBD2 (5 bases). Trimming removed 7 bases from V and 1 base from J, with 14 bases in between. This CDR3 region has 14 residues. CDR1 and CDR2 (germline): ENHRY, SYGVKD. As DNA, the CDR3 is TGTGCCATCAATCCGGGGAGTATATCCTACGAGCAGTACTTC. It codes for CAINPGSISYEQYF.

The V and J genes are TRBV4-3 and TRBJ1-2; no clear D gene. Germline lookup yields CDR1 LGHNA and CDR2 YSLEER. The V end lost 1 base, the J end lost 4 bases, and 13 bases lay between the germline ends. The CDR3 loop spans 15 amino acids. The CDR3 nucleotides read TGCGCCAGCAGCCAAGGGGAGGGTTACAGCTATGGCTACACCTTC. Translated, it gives CASSQGEGYSYGYTF.

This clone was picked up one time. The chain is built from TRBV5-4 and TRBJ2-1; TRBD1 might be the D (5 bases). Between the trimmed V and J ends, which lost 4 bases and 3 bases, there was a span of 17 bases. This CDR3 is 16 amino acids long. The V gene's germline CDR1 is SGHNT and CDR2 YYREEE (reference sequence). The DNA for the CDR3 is TGTGCCAGCAGCCAGGGTCGGGCTGATCACTACAATGAGCAGTTCTTC. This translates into CASSQGRADHYNEQFF.

The CDR3 protein is CASYPGATNEKLFF. CDR3 in DNA: TGTGCCAGTTATCCGGGAGCAACTAATGAAAAACTGTTTTTT. This rearrangement joins TRBV28 to TRBJ1-4; D remains ambiguous. Germline V gene data show CDR1 as MDHEN and CDR2 as SYDVKM. V was trimmed by 9 bases and J by 0 bases, leaving 11 bases between them. The length of the CDR3 is 14 residues.

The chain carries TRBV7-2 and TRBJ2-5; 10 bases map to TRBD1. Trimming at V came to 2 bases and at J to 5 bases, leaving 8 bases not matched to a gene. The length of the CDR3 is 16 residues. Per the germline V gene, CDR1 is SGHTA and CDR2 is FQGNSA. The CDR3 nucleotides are TGTGCCAGCAGCTTAACAAGACAGGGGGCAGGGGAGACCCAGTACTTC. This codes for CASSLTRQGAGETQYF.

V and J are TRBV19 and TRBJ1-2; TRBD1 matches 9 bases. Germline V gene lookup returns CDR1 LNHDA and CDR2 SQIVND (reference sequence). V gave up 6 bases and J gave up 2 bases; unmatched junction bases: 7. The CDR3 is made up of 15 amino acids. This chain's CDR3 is CASRLDRGSNYGYTF. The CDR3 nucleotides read TGTGCCAGTAGGCTGGACAGGGGATCAAACTATGGCTACACCTTC. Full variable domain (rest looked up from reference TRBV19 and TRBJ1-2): DGGITQSPKYLFRKEGQNVTLSCEQNLNHDAMYWYRQDPGQGLRLIYYSQIVNDFQKGDIAEGYSVSREKKESFPLTVTSAQKNPTAFYLCASRLDRGSNYGYTFGSGTRLTVV.

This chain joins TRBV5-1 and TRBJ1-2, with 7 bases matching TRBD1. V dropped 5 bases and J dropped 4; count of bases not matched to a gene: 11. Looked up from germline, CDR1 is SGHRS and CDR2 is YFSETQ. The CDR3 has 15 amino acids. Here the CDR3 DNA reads TGCGCCAGCAGTGCTGAGGGGGCGTTTTCCTATGGCTACACCTTC. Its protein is CASSAEGAFSYGYTF.

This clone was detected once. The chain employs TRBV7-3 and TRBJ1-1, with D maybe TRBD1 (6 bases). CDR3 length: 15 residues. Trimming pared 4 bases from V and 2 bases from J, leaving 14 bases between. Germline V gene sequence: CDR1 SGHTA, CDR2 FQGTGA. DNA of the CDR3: TGTGCCAGCAGCTCATTGGGGGGACAAAACACTGAAGCTTTCTTT. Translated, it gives CASSSLGGQNTEAFF.

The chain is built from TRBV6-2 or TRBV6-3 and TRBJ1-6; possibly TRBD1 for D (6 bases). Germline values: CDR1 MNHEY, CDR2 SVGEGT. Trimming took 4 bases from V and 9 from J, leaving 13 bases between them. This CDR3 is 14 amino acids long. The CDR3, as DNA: TGTGCCAGCAGTTGGTCAGGGGCCGGTTCACCCCTCCACTTT. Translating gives CASSWSGAGSPLHF.

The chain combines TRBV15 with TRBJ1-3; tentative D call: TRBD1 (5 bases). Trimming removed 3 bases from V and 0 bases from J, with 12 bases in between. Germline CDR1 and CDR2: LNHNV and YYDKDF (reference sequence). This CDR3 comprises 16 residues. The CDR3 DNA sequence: TGTGCCACCAGCAGGAAAACCGGGGGCTCTGGAAACACCATATATTTT. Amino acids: CATSRKTGGSGNTIYF.

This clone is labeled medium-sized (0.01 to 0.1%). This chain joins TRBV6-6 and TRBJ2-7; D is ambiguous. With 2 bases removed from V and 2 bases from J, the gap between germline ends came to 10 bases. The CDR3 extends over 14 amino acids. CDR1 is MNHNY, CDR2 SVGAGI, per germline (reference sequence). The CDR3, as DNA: TGTGCCAGCAGTTACGCTGGACCACCCTACGAGCAGTACTTC. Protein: CASSYAGPPYEQYF.

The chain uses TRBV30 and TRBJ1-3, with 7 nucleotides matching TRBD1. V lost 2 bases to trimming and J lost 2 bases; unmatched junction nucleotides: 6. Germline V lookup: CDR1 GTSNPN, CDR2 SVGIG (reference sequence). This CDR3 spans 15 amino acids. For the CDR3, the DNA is TGTGCCTGGAGTCGTACAGGGGTAGCTGGAAACACCATATATTTT. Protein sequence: CAWSRTGVAGNTIYF.

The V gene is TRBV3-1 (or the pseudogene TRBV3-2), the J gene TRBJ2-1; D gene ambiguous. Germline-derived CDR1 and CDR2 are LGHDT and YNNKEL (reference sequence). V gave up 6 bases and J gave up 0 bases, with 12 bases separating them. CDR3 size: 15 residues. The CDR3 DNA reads TGTGCCAGCAGGTCCCGGATGAGCTCCTACAATGAGCAGTTCTTC. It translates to CASRSRMSSYNEQFF.

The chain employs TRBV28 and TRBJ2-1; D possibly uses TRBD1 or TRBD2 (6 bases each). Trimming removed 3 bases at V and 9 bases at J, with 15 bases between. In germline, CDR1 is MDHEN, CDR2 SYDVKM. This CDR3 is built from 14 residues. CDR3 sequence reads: CASSFFRGDGEQFF. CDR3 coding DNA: TGTGCCAGCAGTTTCTTTAGGGGGGACGGTGAGCAGTTCTTC.

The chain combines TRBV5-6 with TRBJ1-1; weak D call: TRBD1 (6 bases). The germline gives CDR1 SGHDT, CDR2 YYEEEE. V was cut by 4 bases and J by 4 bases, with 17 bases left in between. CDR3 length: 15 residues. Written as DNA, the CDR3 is TGTGCCAGCAGCGCTGCGGGGGCTCGGGTCACTGAAGCTTTCTTT. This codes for CASSAAGARVTEAFF.

In nucleotides, the CDR3 is TGTGCCAGCTCACCATCAGGGGAACGCACTGAAGCTTTCTTT. This sequence encodes CASSPSGERTEAFF. The chain has TRBV18 and TRBJ1-1; maybe TRBD1 (6 bases). This CDR3 is 14 amino acids long. V lost 2 bases to trimming and J lost 4 bases, with 11 bases between them. CDR1 is KGHSH and CDR2 is LQKENI in the germline V gene.

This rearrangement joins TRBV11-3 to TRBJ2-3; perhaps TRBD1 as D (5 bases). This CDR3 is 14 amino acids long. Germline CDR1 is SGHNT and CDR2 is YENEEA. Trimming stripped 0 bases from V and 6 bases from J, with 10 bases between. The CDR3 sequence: CASSLDSGADTQYF. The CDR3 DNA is TGTGCCAGCAGCTTAGACAGTGGGGCCGATACGCAGTATTTT. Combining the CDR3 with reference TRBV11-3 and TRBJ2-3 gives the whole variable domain EAGVVQSPRYKIIEKKQPVAFWCNPISGHNTLYWYLQNLGQGPELLIRYENEEAVDDSQLPKDRFSAERLKGVDSTLKIQPAELGDSAVYLCASSLDSGADTQYFGPGTRLTVL.

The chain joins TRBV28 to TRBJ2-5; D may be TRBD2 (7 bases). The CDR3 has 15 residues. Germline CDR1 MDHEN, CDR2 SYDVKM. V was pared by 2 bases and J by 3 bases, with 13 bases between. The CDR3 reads CASSLGGAQEETQYF. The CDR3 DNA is TGTGCCAGCAGTTTAGGGGGGGCGCAGGAAGAGACCCAGTACTTC.

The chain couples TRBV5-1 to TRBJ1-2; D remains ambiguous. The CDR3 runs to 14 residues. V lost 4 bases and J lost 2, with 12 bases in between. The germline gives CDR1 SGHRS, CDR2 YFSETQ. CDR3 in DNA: TGCGCCAGCAGCGTGGAGGGATCCAACTATGGCTACACCTTC. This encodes CASSVEGSNYGYTF.

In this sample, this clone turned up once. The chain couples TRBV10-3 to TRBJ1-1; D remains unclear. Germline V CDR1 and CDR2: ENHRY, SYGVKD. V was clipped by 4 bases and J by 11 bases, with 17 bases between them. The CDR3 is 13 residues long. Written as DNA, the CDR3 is TGTGCCATCAGTGGATTCGTGGGTGAGTGGGCTTTCTTT. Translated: CAISGFVGEWAFF.

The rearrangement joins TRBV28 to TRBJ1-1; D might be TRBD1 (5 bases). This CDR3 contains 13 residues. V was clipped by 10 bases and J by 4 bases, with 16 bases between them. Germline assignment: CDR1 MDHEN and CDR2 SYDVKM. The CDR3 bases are TGTGCCACCGGGGGTAGGTCAGTCACTGAAGCTTTCTTT. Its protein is CATGGRSVTEAFF.

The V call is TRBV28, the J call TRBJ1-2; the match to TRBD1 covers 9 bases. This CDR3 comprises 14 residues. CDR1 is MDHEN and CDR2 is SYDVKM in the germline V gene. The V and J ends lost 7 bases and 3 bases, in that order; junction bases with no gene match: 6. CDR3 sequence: CASTLGTGYYGYTF. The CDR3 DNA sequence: TGTGCCAGCACCCTTGGGACAGGGTACTATGGCTACACCTTC.

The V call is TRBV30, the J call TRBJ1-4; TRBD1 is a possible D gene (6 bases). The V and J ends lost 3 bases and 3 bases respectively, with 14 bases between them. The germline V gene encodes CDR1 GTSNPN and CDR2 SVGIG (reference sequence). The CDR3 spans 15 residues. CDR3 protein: CAWRTGLVANEKLFF. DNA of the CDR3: TGTGCCTGGAGGACAGGCCTAGTGGCTAATGAAAAACTGTTTTTT.

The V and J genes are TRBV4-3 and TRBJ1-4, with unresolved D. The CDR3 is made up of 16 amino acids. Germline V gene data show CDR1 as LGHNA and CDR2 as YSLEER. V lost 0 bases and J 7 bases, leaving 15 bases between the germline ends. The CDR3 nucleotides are TGCGCCAGCAGCCAAGATCGAGGAGGGATCCGTGAAAAACTGTTTTTT. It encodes CASSQDRGGIREKLFF.

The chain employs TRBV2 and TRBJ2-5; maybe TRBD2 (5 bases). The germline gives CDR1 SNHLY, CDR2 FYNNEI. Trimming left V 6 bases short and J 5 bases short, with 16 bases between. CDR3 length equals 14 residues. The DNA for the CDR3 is TGTGCCAGCAGCCCTTGGGCCCCGGGGGAGACCCAGTACTTC. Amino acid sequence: CASSPWAPGETQYF.

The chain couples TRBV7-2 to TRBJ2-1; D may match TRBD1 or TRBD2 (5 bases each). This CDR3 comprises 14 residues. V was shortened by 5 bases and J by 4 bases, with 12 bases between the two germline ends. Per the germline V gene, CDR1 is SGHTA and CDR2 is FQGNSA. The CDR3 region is CASSPQGRYNEQFF. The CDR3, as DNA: TGTGCCAGCAGCCCTCAGGGACGGTACAATGAGCAGTTCTTC.

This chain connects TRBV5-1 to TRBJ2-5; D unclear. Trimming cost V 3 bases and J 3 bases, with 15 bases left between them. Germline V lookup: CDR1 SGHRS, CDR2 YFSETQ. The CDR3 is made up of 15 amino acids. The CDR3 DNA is TGCGCCAGCAGCTCCCTGGGCATTCGGGAAGAGACCCAGTACTTC. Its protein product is CASSSLGIREETQYF.